A selection of T cell receptor beta chains follows, all from one sample in a study of cytomegalovirus exposure and HLA in healthy donors. The table came from immunoSEQ multiplex PCR; TCRdb's copy has only in-frame clones and leaves some out. The table has around 65,000 clones, approximately 81% seen once; the top ten hold about 8%. The specimen sequenced was PBMCs. All receptors come from a woman aged 25 to 39 in good health and CMV-seropositive. CDR3s include the opening cysteine and the closing phenylalanine or tryptophan. A D gene is named only where the DNA matches it firmly. Size is stated for part of the rows, as once, few or many counts, or as a class when the clone is expanded.

TGCGCCAGCAGCCAAGGGGGGTCCGAGGGGGATTCACCCCTCCACTTT,CASSQGGSEGDSPLHF,-,TRBJ1-6,once,TRBV4-3
TGCGCCAGCAGCTTGGAGTATAGCGGGAGGAGCTACAATGAGCAGTTCTTC,CASSLEYSGRSYNEQFF,TRBD2,TRBJ2-1,-,TRBV5-1
TGTGCCAGCAGTGAAGGACCCCGCATTGCGGGCTCTGGAAACACCATATATTTT,CASSEGPRIAGSGNTIYF,-,TRBJ1-3,-,TRBV2
TGTGCCAGCAGGCCCTGGACAGGGAAGAACACCGGGGAGCTGTTTTTT,CASRPWTGKNTGELFF,TRBD1,TRBJ2-2,-,TRBV2
TGTGCCAGCAGTGAAATGATGGGGGGGGACTATGGCTACACCTTC,CASSEMMGGDYGYTF,-,TRBJ1-2,-,TRBV28
TGTGCTAGTGGTTTACACGGGGGACTAGCGGGACCCTACTACGAGCAGTACTTC,CASGLHGGLAGPYYEQYF,TRBD2,TRBJ2-7,many,TRBV12-5
TGCGCCAGCAGCCTGGGTCGGGGGGCTGGCTACACCTTC,CASSLGRGAGYTF,-,TRBJ1-2,-,TRBV5-1
TGTGCCAGCAGCTTAGGACTCCGGGACTATTCAGTTAGTGAGCAGTTCTTC,CASSLGLRDYSVSEQFF,TRBD2,TRBJ2-1,-,TRBV11-2
TGTGCCAGCAGCTCGCGACTAGCGGGAACCACAATGGATACGCAGTATTTT,CASSSRLAGTTMDTQYF,TRBD2,TRBJ2-3,-,TRBV9
TGTGCCAGCAGCTTAGGGACGGGAGGCGCCGGGGAGCTGTTTTTT,CASSLGTGGAGELFF,TRBD2,TRBJ2-2,few,TRBV7-2
TGTGCCAGCCCGGCCGACGGGGGGAGAGAGGGTCGGAATACCAATCAGCCCCAGCATTTT,CASPADGGREGRNTNQPQHF,-,TRBJ1-5,-,TRBV21-1
TGTGCCAGCAGCTTGGCGGGGCCCCCAGATACGCAGTATTTT,CASSLAGPPDTQYF,-,TRBJ2-3,-,TRBV7-2
TGTGCCAGTAGTCCACAGGGAGCCGCGAACTACTATTTTGGCAATCAGCCCCAGCATTTT,CASSPQGAANYYFGNQPQHF,-,TRBJ1-5,-,TRBV19
TGCGCCAGCAGCCATCCCGGGACTAGCGGGAGGTACTCCTACAATGAGCAGTTCTTC,CASSHPGTSGRYSYNEQFF,TRBD2,TRBJ2-1,-,TRBV4-3
TGTGCCAGCAGAACCGGACAGGGGAGACACGAGCAGTACTTC,CASRTGQGRHEQYF,TRBD1,TRBJ2-7,-,TRBV6-5
TGTGCCAGCAGCGCTACAGGGTTGGGTGGCACTGAAGCTTTCTTT,CASSATGLGGTEAFF,-,TRBJ1-1,-,TRBV9
TGTGCCAGCAGCCAAGATCTATCGGGGGGTGCAGATACGCAGTATTTT,CASSQDLSGGADTQYF,TRBD2,TRBJ2-3,-,TRBV4-2
TGCGCCAGCAGTCAACACGGGACTAGCGGGAGGAGCTCCTACGAGCAGTACTTC,CASSQHGTSGRSSYEQYF,TRBD2,TRBJ2-7,-,TRBV23-1
TGTGCCAGCACTCGGGCGGGAACCACAGATACGCAGTATTTT,CASTRAGTTDTQYF,-,TRBJ2-3,few,TRBV2
TGTGCCAGCAGCCCGCGATTTTCCTCCTACGAGCAGTACTTC,CASSPRFSSYEQYF,-,TRBJ2-7,few,TRBV6-6
TGTGCCAGCAGTCCAGCGGACGCGGCCTACGAGCAGTACTTC,CASSPADAAYEQYF,-,TRBJ2-7,-,TRBV28
TGTGCCAGTAGTCCGGGAGCGGGGCCATCCTACGAGCAGTACTTC,CASSPGAGPSYEQYF,TRBD2,TRBJ2-7,-,TRBV19
TGTGCCAGCAGTCTAGCGGCGGGCACCTACGAGCAGTACTTC,CASSLAAGTYEQYF,TRBD2,TRBJ2-7,few,TRBV11-2
TGTGCCAGCAGCTTAGGACAGGGGGCAAACTACCAAGAGACCCAGTACTTC,CASSLGQGANYQETQYF,TRBD1,TRBJ2-5,once,TRBV11-1
TGTGCCAGCAGCCAAGACTATGGCGAGCAGTACTTC,CASSQDYGEQYF,-,TRBJ2-7,-,TRBV7-2
TGTGCCAGCAGTTGGAATCCGGGACAGGGGCAAGAGACCCAGTACTTC,CASSWNPGQGQETQYF,TRBD1,TRBJ2-5,-,TRBV28
TGTGCCAGCAGCTTAGCGCGAGAGTCGGGTGGCTACACCTTC,CASSLARESGGYTF,-,TRBJ1-2,-,TRBV7-9